This TCR beta chain was captured by sequencing in a study of regulatory T cells in long-lasting Graves disease. Study conclusions and caveats: The work looked only at peripheral blood and did not look at thyroid tissue. Persistent Graves' patients had lower TCR diversity than newly diagnosed ones.

This clonotype turned up a few times. As yet, its antigen is unknown. The TCR beta library used iRepertoire HTBI primers with Arm-PCR amplification of CDR3. TCRdb fed the multiplex PCR reads into MiXCR, producing one record per CDR3 protein. The table includes a few hundred thousand distinct CDR3 sequences, 14% detected once. The time point is: newly diagnosed GD, antithyroid drugs for less than 3 months. The TCR library was prepared using RNA isolated from PBMCs. A further study also used this sample, focusing on T cells in Graves' hyperthyroidism and ophthalmopathy.

This receptor was obtained from a woman aged 45-59 years with Graves disease. Specimen: peripheral blood mononuclear cells (PBMCs), collected at new diagnosis, from a patient treated with antithyroid drugs.

CDR3 amino acids: CAISEHPGLAGGKRGPGEQYF. The CDR3 DNA reads TGTGCCATCAGTGAGCATCCCGGACTAGCGGGAGGGAAGAGGGGGCCTGGCGAGCAGTACTTC. The chain links TRBV10-3 to TRBJ2-7; 15 bases map to TRBD2. The CDR3 runs 21 residues. V trimming: 2 bases; J trimming: 6 bases; junction bases outside the gene matches: 20. In germline, CDR1 is ENHRY, CDR2 SYGVKD.